The clone carrying this T cell receptor beta chain has more than one count but fewer than ten. This entry belongs to a study of T cell clones after liver transplantation. V lost 5 bases, J lost 5 bases, and 15 bases lay in between. CDR1 and CDR2 from the germline V gene are SEHNR and FQNEAQ (reference sequence). This CDR3 contains 15 residues. Method: immunoSEQ multiplex PCR; TCRdb's copy keeps in-frame clones and lacks some. The table shows tens of thousands of clones, with around four fifths occurring only once. The V call is TRBV7-9, the J call TRBJ1-4; D is uncertain. The specimen was CD4+ T cells from blood, collected 46 months after liver transplant. The TCR comes from a human patient who received a liver transplant. The graft donor may have given rise to some T cells. CDR3: CASSPRRYTNEKLFF. CDR3 DNA: TGTGCCAGCAGCCCCCGAAGATACACAAATGAAAAACTGTTTTTT.